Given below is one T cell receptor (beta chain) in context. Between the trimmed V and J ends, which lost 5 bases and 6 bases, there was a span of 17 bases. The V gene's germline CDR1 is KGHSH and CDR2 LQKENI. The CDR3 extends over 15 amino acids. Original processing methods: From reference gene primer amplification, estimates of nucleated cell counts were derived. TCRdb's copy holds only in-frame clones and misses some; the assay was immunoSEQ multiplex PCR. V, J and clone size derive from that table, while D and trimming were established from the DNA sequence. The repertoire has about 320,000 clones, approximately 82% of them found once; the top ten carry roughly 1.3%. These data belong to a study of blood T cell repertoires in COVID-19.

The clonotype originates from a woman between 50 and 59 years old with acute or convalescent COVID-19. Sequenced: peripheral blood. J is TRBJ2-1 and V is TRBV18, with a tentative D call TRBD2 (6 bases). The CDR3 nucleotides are TGTGCCAGCTCATCGGGACGGTGGGAGGCCAATGAGCAGTTCTTC. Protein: CASSSGRWEANEQFF.